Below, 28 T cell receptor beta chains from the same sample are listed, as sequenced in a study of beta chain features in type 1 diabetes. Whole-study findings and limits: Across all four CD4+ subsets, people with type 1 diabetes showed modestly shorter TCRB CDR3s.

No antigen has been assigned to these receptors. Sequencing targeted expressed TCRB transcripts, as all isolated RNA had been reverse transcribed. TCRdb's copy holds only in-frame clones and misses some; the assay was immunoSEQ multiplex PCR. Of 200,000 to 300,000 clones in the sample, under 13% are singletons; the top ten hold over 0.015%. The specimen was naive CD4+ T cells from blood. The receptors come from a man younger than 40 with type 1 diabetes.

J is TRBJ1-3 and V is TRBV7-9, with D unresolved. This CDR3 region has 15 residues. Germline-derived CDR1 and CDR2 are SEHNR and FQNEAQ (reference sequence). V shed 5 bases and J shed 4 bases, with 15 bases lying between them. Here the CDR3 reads CASSTGRSSGNTIYF. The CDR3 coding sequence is TGTGCCAGCAGCACCGGTCGGAGTTCAGGAAACACCATATATTTT.

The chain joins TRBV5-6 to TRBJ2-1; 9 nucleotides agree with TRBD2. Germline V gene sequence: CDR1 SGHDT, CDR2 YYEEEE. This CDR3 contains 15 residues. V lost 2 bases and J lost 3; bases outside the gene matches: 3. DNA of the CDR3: TGTGCCAGCAGCTTCCGCGGGGGGGGCTACAATGAGCAGTTCTTC. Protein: CASSFRGGGYNEQFF.

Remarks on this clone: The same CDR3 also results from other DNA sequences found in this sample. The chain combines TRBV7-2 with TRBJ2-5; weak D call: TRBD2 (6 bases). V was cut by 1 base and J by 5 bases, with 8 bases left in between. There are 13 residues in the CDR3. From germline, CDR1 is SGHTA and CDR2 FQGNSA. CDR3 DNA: TGTGCCAGCAGCTTAGATCGGGAGGAGACCCAGTACTTC. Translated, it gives CASSLDREETQYF.

The DNA for the CDR3 is TGTGCCAGCAGCTCCCAGGGGGCCTACAATGAGCAGTTCTTC. Translated: CASSSQGAYNEQFF. V usage is TRBV11-3 and J usage is TRBJ2-1; 7 positions agree with TRBD1. The CDR3 contains 14 residues. Germline trimming cut 4 bases from V and 2 bases from J; bases unmatched to any gene: 2. In germline, CDR1 is SGHNT, CDR2 YENEEA.

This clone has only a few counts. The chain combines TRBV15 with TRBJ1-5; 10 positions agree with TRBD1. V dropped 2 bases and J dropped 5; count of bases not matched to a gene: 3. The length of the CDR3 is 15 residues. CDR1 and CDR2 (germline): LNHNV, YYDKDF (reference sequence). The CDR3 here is CATSRPGQGYQPQHF. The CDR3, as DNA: TGTGCCACCAGCAGACCGGGACAGGGGTATCAGCCCCAGCATTTT.

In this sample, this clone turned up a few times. Written as DNA, the CDR3 is TGCAGCGTTGATACAGGGGCTGGGGCTTTCTTT. Its translation is CSVDTGAGAFF. The V call is TRBV29-1, the J call TRBJ1-1, with 7 bases lining up with TRBD1. The CDR3 is 11 residues long. J was trimmed by 11 bases and V by 3 bases; bases with no gene match: 6. Germline CDR1 SQVTM, CDR2 ANQGSEA.

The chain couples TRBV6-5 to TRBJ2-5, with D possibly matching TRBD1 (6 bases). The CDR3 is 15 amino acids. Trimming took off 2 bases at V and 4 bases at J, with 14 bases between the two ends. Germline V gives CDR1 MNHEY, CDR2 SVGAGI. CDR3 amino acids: CASSYRPRGRETQYF. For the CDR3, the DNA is TGTGCCAGCAGTTACCGGCCCAGGGGAAGAGAGACCCAGTACTTC.

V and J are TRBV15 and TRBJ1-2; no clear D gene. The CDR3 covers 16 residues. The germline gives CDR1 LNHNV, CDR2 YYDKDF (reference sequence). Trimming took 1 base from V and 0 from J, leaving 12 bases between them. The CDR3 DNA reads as TGTGCCACCAGCAGAGTAGCGGAAAGCACTAACTATGGCTACACCTTC. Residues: CATSRVAESTNYGYTF.

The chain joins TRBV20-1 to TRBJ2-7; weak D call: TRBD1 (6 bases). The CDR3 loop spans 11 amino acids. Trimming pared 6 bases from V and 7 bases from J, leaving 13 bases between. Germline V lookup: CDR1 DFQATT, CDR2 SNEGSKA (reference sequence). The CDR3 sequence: CSANREREQYF. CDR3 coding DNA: TGCAGTGCCAACAGGGAGAGGGAGCAGTACTTC.

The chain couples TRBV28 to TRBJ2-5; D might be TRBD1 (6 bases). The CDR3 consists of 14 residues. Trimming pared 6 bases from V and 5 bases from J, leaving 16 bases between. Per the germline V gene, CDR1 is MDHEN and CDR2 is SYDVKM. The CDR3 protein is CASRRSGERETQYF. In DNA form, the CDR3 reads TGTGCCAGCAGAAGATCAGGGGAGAGGGAGACCCAGTACTTC.

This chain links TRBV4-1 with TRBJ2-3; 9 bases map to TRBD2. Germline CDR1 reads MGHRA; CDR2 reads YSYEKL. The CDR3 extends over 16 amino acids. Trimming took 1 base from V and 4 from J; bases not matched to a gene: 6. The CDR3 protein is CASSQGKRGVADTQYF. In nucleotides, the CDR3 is TGCGCCAGCAGCCAAGGAAAGCGGGGGGTGGCAGATACGCAGTATTTT.

The CDR3 coding sequence is TGTGCCAGCAGCTTTAACAATGAGCAGTTCTTC. Translation gives CASSFNNEQFF. The rearrangement uses TRBV9 and TRBJ2-1; D remains ambiguous. Germline CDR1 and CDR2: SGDLS and YYNGEE. V was trimmed by 4 bases and J by 5 bases, leaving 4 bases between them. The length of the CDR3 is 11 residues.

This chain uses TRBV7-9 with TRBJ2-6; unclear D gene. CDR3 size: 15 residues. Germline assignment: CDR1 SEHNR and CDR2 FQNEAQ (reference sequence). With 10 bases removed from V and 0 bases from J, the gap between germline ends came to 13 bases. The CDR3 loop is CATPPSRSGANVLTF. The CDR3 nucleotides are TGTGCCACTCCCCCTTCTCGCTCTGGGGCCAACGTCCTGACTTTC.

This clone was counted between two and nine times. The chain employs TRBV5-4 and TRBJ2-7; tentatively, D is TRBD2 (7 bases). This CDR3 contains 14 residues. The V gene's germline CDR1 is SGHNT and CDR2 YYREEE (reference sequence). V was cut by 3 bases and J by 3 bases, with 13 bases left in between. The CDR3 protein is CASSSSGGSYEQYF. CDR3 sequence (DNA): TGTGCCAGCAGCTCTTCGGGGGGCAGCTACGAGCAGTACTTC.

The DNA for the CDR3 is TGTGCCTGGTCGCCGGACCAGATGTGGGGGGTCTCCTATAATTCACCCCTCCACTTT. Translation: CAWSPDQMWGVSYNSPLHF. The chain uses TRBV30 and TRBJ1-6, with a possible D match to TRBD1 (5 bases). Trimming removed 5 bases at V and 0 bases at J, with 23 bases between. CDR1 and CDR2 from the germline V gene are GTSNPN and SVGIG (reference sequence). The CDR3 is 19 residues long.

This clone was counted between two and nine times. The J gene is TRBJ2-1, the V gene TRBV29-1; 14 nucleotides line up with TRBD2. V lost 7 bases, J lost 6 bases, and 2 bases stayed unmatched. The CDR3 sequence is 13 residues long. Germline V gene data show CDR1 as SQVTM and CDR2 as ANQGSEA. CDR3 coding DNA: TGCAGCGGACTAGCGGGGGGGCCCAATGAGCAGTTCTTC. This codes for CSGLAGGPNEQFF.

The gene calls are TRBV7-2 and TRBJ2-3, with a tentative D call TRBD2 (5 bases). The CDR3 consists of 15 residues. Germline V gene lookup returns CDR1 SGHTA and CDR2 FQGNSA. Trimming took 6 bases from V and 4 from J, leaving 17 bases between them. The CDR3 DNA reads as TGTGCCAGCAGGAAACCGGGGATCTCCCCAGATACGCAGTATTTT. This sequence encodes CASRKPGISPDTQYF.

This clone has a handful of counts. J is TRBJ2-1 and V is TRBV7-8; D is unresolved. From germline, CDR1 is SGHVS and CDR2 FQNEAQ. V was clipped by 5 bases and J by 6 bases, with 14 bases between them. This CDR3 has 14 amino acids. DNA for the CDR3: TGTGCCAGCAGCCCACTAAACCGGATCAATGAGCAGTTCTTC. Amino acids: CASSPLNRINEQFF.

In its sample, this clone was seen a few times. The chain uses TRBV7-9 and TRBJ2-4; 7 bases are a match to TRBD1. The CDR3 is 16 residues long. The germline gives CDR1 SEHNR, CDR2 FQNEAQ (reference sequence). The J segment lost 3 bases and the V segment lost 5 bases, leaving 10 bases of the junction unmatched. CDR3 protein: CASSKLQGLDKNIQYF. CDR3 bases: TGTGCCAGCAGCAAACTACAGGGGCTGGACAAAAACATTCAGTACTTC.

The DNA of the CDR3 is TGCGCCAGCAGAGATAGCGGATCCACAGATACGCAGTATTTT. This sequence encodes CASRDSGSTDTQYF. The V gene is TRBV5-1, the J gene TRBJ2-3, with D possibly TRBD2 on 6 matching bases. The germline gives CDR1 SGHRS, CDR2 YFSETQ. The germline V and J ends were trimmed by 5 bases and 2 bases, with 12 bases remaining between them. This CDR3 has 14 amino acids.

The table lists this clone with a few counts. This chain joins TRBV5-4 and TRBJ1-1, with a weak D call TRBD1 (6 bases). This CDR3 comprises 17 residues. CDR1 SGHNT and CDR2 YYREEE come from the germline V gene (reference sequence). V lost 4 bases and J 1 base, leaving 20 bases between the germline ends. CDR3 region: CASSRGGGLTRNTEAFF. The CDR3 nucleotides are TGTGCCAGCAGCCGTGGGGGGGGCCTAACGAGGAACACTGAAGCTTTCTTT.

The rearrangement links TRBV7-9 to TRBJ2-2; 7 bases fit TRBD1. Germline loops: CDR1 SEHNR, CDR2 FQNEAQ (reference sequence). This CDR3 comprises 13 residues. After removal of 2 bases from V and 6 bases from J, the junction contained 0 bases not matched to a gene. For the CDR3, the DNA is TGTGCCAGCAGCTTACAGGGGGCCGGGGAGCTGTTTTTT. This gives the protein CASSLQGAGELFF.

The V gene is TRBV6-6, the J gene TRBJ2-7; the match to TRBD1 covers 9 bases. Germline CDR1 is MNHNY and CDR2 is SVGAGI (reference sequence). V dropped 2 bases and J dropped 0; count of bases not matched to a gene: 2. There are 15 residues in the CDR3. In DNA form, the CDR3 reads TGTGCCAGCAGTTACCCACAGGGGGCCTCCTACGAGCAGTACTTC. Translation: CASSYPQGASYEQYF.

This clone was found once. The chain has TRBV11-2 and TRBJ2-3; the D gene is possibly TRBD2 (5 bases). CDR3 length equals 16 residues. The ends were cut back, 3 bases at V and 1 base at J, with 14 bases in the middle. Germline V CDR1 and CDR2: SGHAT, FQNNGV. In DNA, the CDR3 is TGTGCCAGCAGCTTCGGTGACTACCGTCGCACAGATACGCAGTATTTT. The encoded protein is CASSFGDYRRTDTQYF.

DNA for the CDR3: TGTGCCAGCAGTTACTATCCCTATCAGCCCCAGCATTTT. Amino acid sequence: CASSYYPYQPQHF. The rearrangement links TRBV6-5 to TRBJ1-5; D ambiguous. Germline V gene sequence: CDR1 MNHEY, CDR2 SVGAGI. Trimming cost V 1 base and J 5 bases, with 6 bases left between them. The CDR3 has 13 amino acids.

This CDR3 reads CASRTSDSNQPQHF. The CDR3 coding sequence is TGTGCCAGCAGGACTTCAGATAGCAATCAGCCCCAGCATTTT. V gene TRBV6-6 combines with J gene TRBJ1-5; the D is unclear. CDR3 length: 14 amino acids. With 6 bases removed from V and 0 bases from J, the gap between germline ends came to 9 bases. CDR1 MNHNY and CDR2 SVGAGI come from the germline V gene (reference sequence).

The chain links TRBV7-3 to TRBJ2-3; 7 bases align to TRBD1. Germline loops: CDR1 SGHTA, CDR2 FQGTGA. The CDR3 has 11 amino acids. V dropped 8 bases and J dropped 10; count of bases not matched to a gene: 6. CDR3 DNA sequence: TGTGCCAGCTCCGACGGGACAGCGCAGTATTTT. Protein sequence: CASSDGTAQYF.

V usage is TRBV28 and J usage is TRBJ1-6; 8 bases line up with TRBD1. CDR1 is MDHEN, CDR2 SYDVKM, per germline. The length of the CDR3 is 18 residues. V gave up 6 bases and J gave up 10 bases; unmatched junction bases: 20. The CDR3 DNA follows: TGTGCCAGCAGGCTAAGCCCAATCTCCGGGACAGGCCGCTCACCCCTCCACTTT. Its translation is CASRLSPISGTGRSPLHF.